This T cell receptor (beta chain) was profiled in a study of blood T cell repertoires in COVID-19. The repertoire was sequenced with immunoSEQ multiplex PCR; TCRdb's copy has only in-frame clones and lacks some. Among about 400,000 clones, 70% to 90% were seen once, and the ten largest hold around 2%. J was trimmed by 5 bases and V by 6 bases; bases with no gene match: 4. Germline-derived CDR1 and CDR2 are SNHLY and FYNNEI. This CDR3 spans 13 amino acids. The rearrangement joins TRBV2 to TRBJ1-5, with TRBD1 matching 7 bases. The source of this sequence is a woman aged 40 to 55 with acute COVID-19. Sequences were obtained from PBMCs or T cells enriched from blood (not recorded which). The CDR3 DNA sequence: TGTGCCAGCAGGGAGGGGGCCTATCAGCCCCAGCATTTT. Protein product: CASREGAYQPQHF.